The 15 T cell receptor beta chains listed next were all sequenced from one sample in a study of cytomegalovirus exposure and HLA in healthy donors. The study ran its PCR with 60 Vbeta and 13 Jbeta primers. The table came from immunoSEQ multiplex PCR; TCRdb's copy has only in-frame clones and leaves some out. The sample yields roughly 190,000 clones, 12% seen once. The source material was PBMCs. These receptor sequences come from a man over 45 in good health and CMV-seropositive.

This sequence joins TRBV7-3 and TRBJ2-7, with D possibly TRBD2 on 5 matching bases. Germline V lookup: CDR1 SGHTA, CDR2 FQGTGA. CDR3 length: 13 amino acids. V was shortened by 3 bases and J by 5 bases, with 11 bases between the two germline ends. The CDR3: CASSFSGVHEQYF. CDR3 DNA sequence: TGTGCCAGCAGCTTCAGCGGTGTCCACGAGCAGTACTTC.

This chain connects TRBV27 to TRBJ2-5; 14 bases are a match to TRBD2. The CDR3 totals 17 residues. V gave up 4 bases and J gave up 6 bases; unmatched junction bases: 10. Germline values: CDR1 MNHEY, CDR2 SMNVEV (reference sequence). The DNA of the CDR3 is TGTGCCAGCAGTTCCCTGGGACTAGCGGGGGCCCGGAAGACCCAGTACTTC. Amino acids: CASSSLGLAGARKTQYF.

This clone was detected a few times. The chain recombines TRBV7-2 with TRBJ2-7; 8 bases map to TRBD1. The V gene's germline CDR1 is SGHTA and CDR2 FQGNSA. V lost 2 bases to trimming and J lost 4 bases; unmatched junction nucleotides: 4. The CDR3 contains 14 residues. CDR3 amino acids: CASSLPGQGYEQYF. The CDR3 bases are TGTGCCAGCAGCTTACCCGGACAGGGTTACGAGCAGTACTTC.

This clone was observed a handful of times. V gene TRBV30 combines with J gene TRBJ1-4; the D gene is possibly TRBD1 (5 bases). V was pared by 4 bases and J by 7 bases, with 13 bases between. Germline V lookup: CDR1 GTSNPN, CDR2 SVGIG (reference sequence). This CDR3 is 13 amino acids long. The CDR3 sequence is CAWTGFGSEKLFF. The CDR3, as DNA: TGTGCCTGGACAGGGTTTGGTAGTGAAAAACTGTTTTTT.

The chain carries TRBV2 and TRBJ2-2; TRBD2 matches 7 bases. This CDR3 has 15 residues. The V gene end was trimmed by 4 bases and the J gene end by 5 bases; junction bases not matched to a gene: 7. The germline V gene encodes CDR1 SNHLY and CDR2 FYNNEI. The CDR3 reads CASSASRGGTGELFF. CDR3 DNA sequence: TGTGCCAGCAGTGCGAGCCGCGGGGGAACCGGGGAGCTGTTTTTT.

The chain links TRBV5-8 to TRBJ2-7; 8 positions agree with TRBD1. This CDR3 is 14 amino acids long. The V gene end was trimmed by 5 bases and the J gene end by 1 base; junction bases not matched to a gene: 5. Germline assignment: CDR1 SGHTS and CDR2 YDEGEE. The CDR3 loop reads CASSFDRGSYEQYF. The CDR3 DNA reads TGTGCCAGCAGTTTCGACAGGGGTTCCTACGAGCAGTACTTC.

This clone has more than one count but fewer than ten. This chain uses TRBV2 with TRBJ2-3, with D perhaps matching TRBD1 (5 bases). Trimming removed 6 bases from V and 2 bases from J, with 6 bases in between. Germline V gene lookup returns CDR1 SNHLY and CDR2 FYNNEI. There are 12 residues in the CDR3. The DNA of the CDR3 is TGTGCCAGCAGGACAGACACAGATACGCAGTATTTT. It encodes CASRTDTDTQYF.

The gene calls are TRBV5-1 and TRBJ2-7; no reliable D call. CDR3 length: 13 residues. Between the trimmed V and J ends, which lost 4 bases and 2 bases, there was a span of 10 bases. Germline assignment: CDR1 SGHRS and CDR2 YFSETQ. The CDR3 sequence is CASSPRSPYEQYF. CDR3 in DNA: TGCGCCAGCAGCCCCCGGTCCCCCTACGAGCAGTACTTC.

V is TRBV6-5 and J is TRBJ2-7, with 9 positions matching TRBD1. Germline loops: CDR1 MNHEY, CDR2 SVGAGI. The CDR3 sequence is 14 residues long. V was clipped by 5 bases and J by 3 bases; unmatched bases: 5. The CDR3 bases are TGTGCCAGCAGTCGACAGGGGGGATACTACGAGCAGTACGTC. It specifies CASSRQGGYYEQYV.

The sample holds a few counts of this clone. The V gene is TRBV29-1, the J gene TRBJ2-7, with D possibly being TRBD1 (5 bases). Germline CDR1 SQVTM, CDR2 ANQGSEA. The CDR3 runs to 13 residues. Trimming removed 3 bases at V and 6 bases at J, with 15 bases between. Written as DNA, the CDR3 is TGCAGCGTTGACCTCAGGGCAGGCGGCGAGCAGTACTTC. This encodes CSVDLRAGGEQYF.

This sequence joins TRBV7-2 and TRBJ1-6; D not certain. V lost 6 bases to trimming and J lost 3 bases, with 9 bases between them. The CDR3 extends over 14 amino acids. Germline-derived CDR1 and CDR2 are SGHTA and FQGNSA. Here the CDR3 reads CASREQHYNSPLHF. The CDR3 nucleotides are TGTGCCAGCAGGGAACAGCACTATAATTCACCCCTCCACTTT.

This clone was detected only a few times. The chain recombines TRBV11-1 with TRBJ2-3; D is perhaps TRBD2 (5 bases). This CDR3 is 15 amino acids long. Trimming took off 5 bases at V and 2 bases at J, with 14 bases between the two ends. Germline CDR1 and CDR2: SGHAT and FQDESV (reference sequence). The chain's CDR3 is CASSHSVDFTDTQYF. CDR3 coding DNA: TGTGCCAGCAGCCATAGCGTAGATTTCACAGATACGCAGTATTTT.

V is TRBV7-9 and J is TRBJ1-6; 7 bases are shared with TRBD1. The CDR3 is made up of 16 amino acids. V trimming: 3 bases; J trimming: 9 bases; junction bases outside the gene matches: 11. Germline CDR1 reads SEHNR; CDR2 reads FQNEAQ (reference sequence). The DNA for the CDR3 is TGTGCCAGCAGCTTCGGGGACAGCCCTATAGGTTCACCCCTCCACTTT. Encoded protein: CASSFGDSPIGSPLHF. Supplemented by reference TRBV7-9 and TRBJ1-6, the full variable domain reads DTGVSQNPRHKITKRGQNVTFRCDPISEHNRLYWYRQTLGQGPEFLTYFQNEAQLEKSRLLSDRFSAERPKGSFSTLEIQRTEQGDSAMYLCASSFGDSPIGSPLHFGNGTRLTVT.

A few counts support this clone. This chain links TRBV7-7 with TRBJ2-5; D perhaps matches TRBD1 (5 bases). Germline CDR1 is SSHAT and CDR2 is FNYEAQ (reference sequence). V lost 6 bases and J 2 bases, leaving 13 bases between the germline ends. There are 14 residues in the CDR3. As DNA, the CDR3 is TGTGCCAGCAGTAACGGACACCAGCAAGAGACCCAGTACTTC. Translating gives CASSNGHQQETQYF.

The gene calls are TRBV1 and TRBJ2-3; TRBD2, the table's D call, was not compared with the DNA. TRBV1 is flagged as a pseudogene. The CDR3 contains 20 residues. The CDR3 DNA reads TGCACCAGCAGCCAAGCCTCATCCCGGGTAGCGGGGGGGCAGACAGATACGCAGTATTTT. This encodes CTSSQASSRVAGGQTDTQYF.